This T cell receptor (beta chain) was captured by sequencing in a study of STAT5B mutations in CD4+ large granular lymphocyte leukemia. Study-level points and caveats: The CD4+ versus CD8+ T-LGLL clonality difference may reflect limited sample size.

As processed by the authors: Productive clonotypes were detectable down to 2.59 x 10-5 frequency. TCRdb's copy holds only in-frame clones and misses some; the assay was immunoSEQ multiplex PCR. V and J calls and clone size are as listed in that table; D and trimming were resolved from the DNA. The sample lists about 23,000 clones, around three quarters occurring once. Healthy controls were blood donor buffy coats. To note about this clone: Its target is not known.

Source material: CD4+ T cells from blood buffy coats. This receptor was identified in a human donor in good health.

In DNA, the CDR3 is TGTGCCAGCAGTGCCTCCGGGACAGGGGGCTATGGCTACACCTTC. It encodes CASSASGTGGYGYTF. The chain links TRBV6-1 to TRBJ1-2; TRBD1 aligns across 11 bases. V trimming: 4 bases; J trimming: 4 bases; junction bases outside the gene matches: 5. The CDR3 is 15 residues long. The germline CDR1 and CDR2 sequences are MNHNS and SASEGT.